The 28 T cell receptor beta chains presented below share a single source sample, sequenced in a study of blood T cell repertoires in COVID-19. Sequencing was performed with immunoSEQ multiplex PCR; in TCRdb, only in-frame clones are kept and a portion is missing. The profile shows about 140,000 clones, 87% of them singletons. Material for sequencing was peripheral blood. These receptors came from a middle-aged man who had recovered from COVID-19.

This chain uses TRBV18 with TRBJ2-7; D is perhaps TRBD2 (5 bases). The V and J ends lost 4 bases and 5 bases respectively, with 15 bases between them. Germline-derived CDR1 and CDR2 are KGHSH and LQKENI. The CDR3 covers 14 residues. The CDR3 DNA reads TGTGCCAGCTCACGGGGAAAGGGAGCAGACGAGCAGTACTTC. This encodes CASSRGKGADEQYF.

The CDR3 DNA reads as TGTGCCAGTAGCCCGGACAGGGTGGGAGGAGATACGCAGTATTTT. The encoded protein is CASSPDRVGGDTQYF. The chain employs TRBV19 and TRBJ2-3, with 8 nucleotides matching TRBD1. The CDR3 covers 15 residues. V shed 6 bases, J shed 5 bases, and the junction held 10 bases outside the gene matches. CDR1 and CDR2 (germline): LNHDA, SQIVND (reference sequence).

The chain has TRBV19 and TRBJ2-1, with D perhaps matching TRBD2 (6 bases). CDR3 length: 14 amino acids. From germline, CDR1 is LNHDA and CDR2 SQIVND (reference sequence). V was cut by 5 bases and J by 6 bases, with 14 bases left in between. The CDR3 region is CASSLAGPGNEQFF. The CDR3 DNA reads TGTGCCAGTAGTCTCGCGGGGCCCGGCAATGAGCAGTTCTTC.

The V call is TRBV6-2 or TRBV6-3, the J call TRBJ2-1, with a weak D call TRBD2 (7 bases). From germline, CDR1 is MNHEY and CDR2 SVGEGT. CDR3 length: 15 residues. The V gene lost 4 bases and the J gene lost 9 bases, with 19 bases spanning the gap. The CDR3 here is CASSSPRGGALEQFF. DNA of the CDR3: TGTGCCAGCAGTTCCCCTAGAGGGGGGGCCCTTGAGCAGTTCTTC.

The V call is TRBV3-1 (or the pseudogene TRBV3-2), the J call TRBJ2-2, with TRBD2 matching 11 bases. Unmatched junction bases numbered 7, after V lost 4 bases and J lost 6 bases. The CDR3 spans 16 residues. CDR1 and CDR2 (germline): LGHDT, YNNKEL (reference sequence). CDR3 sequence (DNA): TGTGCCAGCAGCCTCGGTGGTAGCGGGGGGGCCGGGGAGCTGTTTTTT. Amino acid sequence: CASSLGGSGGAGELFF.

The chain links TRBV10-3 to TRBJ2-5; 8 bases align to TRBD1. With 2 bases clipped from V and 4 bases from J, the junction kept 3 bases outside the gene matches. The CDR3 is made up of 14 amino acids. The germline V gene has CDR1 ENHRY and CDR2 SYGVKD. DNA for the CDR3: TGTGCCATCAGTGAGGGACAGGGAGGAGAGACCCAGTACTTC. Protein: CAISEGQGGETQYF.

V is TRBV15 and J is TRBJ2-1; TRBD1 might be the D (5 bases). The V gene lost 0 bases and the J gene lost 0 bases, with 15 bases spanning the gap. This CDR3 spans 18 amino acids. Looked up from germline, CDR1 is LNHNV and CDR2 is YYDKDF (reference sequence). The chain's CDR3 is CATSRDRAGISSYNEQFF. The CDR3 nucleotides read TGTGCCACCAGCAGAGATCGAGCAGGGATAAGCTCCTACAATGAGCAGTTCTTC.

The chain joins TRBV4-2 to TRBJ1-1; D gene unclear. CDR1 LGHNA and CDR2 YNFKEQ come from the germline V gene. The CDR3 consists of 19 residues. The V end lost 0 bases, the J end lost 4 bases, and 24 bases lay between the germline ends. The CDR3, as DNA: TGTGCCAGCAGCCAAGAGTATGGGTCAAGCGGCGGCTCGCGCACTGAAGCTTTCTTT. Translation gives CASSQEYGSSGGSRTEAFF.

The chain carries TRBV5-5 and TRBJ1-3, with D tentatively TRBD1 (5 bases). Trimming left V 0 bases short and J 0 bases short, with 7 bases between. The CDR3 has 15 amino acids. CDR1 SGHKS and CDR2 YYEKEE come from the germline V gene (reference sequence). The chain's CDR3 is CASSLGDYSGNTIYF. The CDR3 nucleotides are TGTGCCAGCAGCTTGGGGGACTACTCTGGAAACACCATATATTTT.

The chain carries TRBV7-9 and TRBJ2-1; D is unclear. Trimming took off 0 bases at V and 8 bases at J, with 11 bases between the two ends. The CDR3 totals 14 residues. The germline CDR1 and CDR2 sequences are SEHNR and FQNEAQ (reference sequence). The CDR3 is CASSLAALHDEQFF. In nucleotides, the CDR3 is TGTGCCAGCAGCTTAGCAGCACTCCACGATGAGCAGTTCTTC.

V gene TRBV2 combines with J gene TRBJ2-7, with D tentatively TRBD1 (5 bases). This CDR3 region has 14 residues. The V end lost 6 bases, the J end lost 0 bases, and 12 bases lay between the germline ends. Germline V gene sequence: CDR1 SNHLY, CDR2 FYNNEI. The CDR3 coding sequence is TGTGCCAGCAGACAGGCAGGGCACTCCTACGAGCAGTACTTC. Translating gives CASRQAGHSYEQYF.

This sequence joins TRBV19 and TRBJ2-2; D perhaps matches TRBD1 (6 bases). V lost 3 bases and J 6 bases, leaving 14 bases between the germline ends. The germline gives CDR1 LNHDA, CDR2 SQIVND (reference sequence). The CDR3 is 15 amino acids. The CDR3 nucleotides read TGTGCCAGTAGTATTATCGCAGGGGTCCCCGGGGAGCTGTTTTTT. Its translation: CASSIIAGVPGELFF.

The chain couples TRBV9 to TRBJ2-7, with TRBD1 matching over 8 bases. The CDR3 extends over 15 amino acids. From germline, CDR1 is SGDLS and CDR2 YYNGEE. The V gene end was trimmed by 0 bases and the J gene end by 3 bases; junction bases not matched to a gene: 5. CDR3 sequence reads: CASSVGTGPVYEQYF. The CDR3 DNA reads TGTGCCAGCAGCGTAGGGACAGGGCCGGTCTACGAGCAGTACTTC.

The chain is built from TRBV27 and TRBJ1-2; 9 bases map to TRBD1. The trim removed 5 bases at V and 7 bases at J, leaving 23 bases unmatched. The CDR3 extends over 19 amino acids. Germline values: CDR1 MNHEY, CDR2 SMNVEV (reference sequence). The chain's CDR3 is CASSPLRWDRDEVRGGYTF. The CDR3 nucleotides read TGTGCCAGCAGTCCCCTTCGTTGGGACAGGGACGAGGTGAGGGGTGGCTACACCTTC.

V is TRBV4-3 and J is TRBJ1-4; 9 bases map to TRBD1. From germline, CDR1 is LGHNA and CDR2 YSLEER. The CDR3 has 16 residues. Trimming took 0 bases from V and 8 from J; bases not matched to a gene: 7. This CDR3 reads CASSQERTGVKEKLFF. The CDR3 DNA reads TGCGCCAGCAGCCAAGAGCGGACAGGGGTAAAGGAAAAACTGTTTTTT.

The V gene is TRBV18, the J gene TRBJ1-2, with 11 bases identical to TRBD1. The CDR3 is 14 residues long. Trimming at V came to 5 bases and at J to 6 bases, leaving 5 bases not matched to a gene. Germline CDR1 is KGHSH and CDR2 is LQKENI. CDR3 DNA sequence: TGTGCCAGCTCAACCGGGACAGGGGGGAATGGCTACACCTTC. Its protein is CASSTGTGGNGYTF.

The rearrangement uses TRBV19 and TRBJ1-5; D is unresolved. Trimming shortened V by 6 bases and J by 0 bases, and 12 bases separated the two germline ends. The CDR3 length is 15 residues. Germline V gives CDR1 LNHDA, CDR2 SQIVND (reference sequence). The DNA for the CDR3 is TGTGCCAGTAGGAAGGCGGAGTATAGCAATCAGCCCCAGCATTTT. It encodes CASRKAEYSNQPQHF.

This chain links TRBV4-3 with TRBJ1-2; TRBD1 might be the D (5 bases). The CDR3 consists of 14 residues. V lost 0 bases to trimming and J lost 8 bases, with 13 bases between them. Germline V lookup: CDR1 LGHNA, CDR2 YSLEER. The CDR3 nucleotides are TGCGCCAGCAGCCAAGAGAACCCGGGGGGAGGCTACACCTTC. Residues: CASSQENPGGGYTF.

The chain carries TRBV6-5 and TRBJ2-7; 7 bases match TRBD1. The CDR3 contains 14 residues. The trim removed 5 bases at V and 4 bases at J, leaving 8 bases unmatched. Germline V CDR1 and CDR2: MNHEY, SVGAGI. CDR3 nucleotide sequence: TGTGCCAGCAGTCCTAGACAGGGACCGTACGAGCAGTACTTC. It yields the protein CASSPRQGPYEQYF.

The chain joins TRBV6-4 to TRBJ1-5; D gene uncertain. This CDR3 spans 21 amino acids. Trimming took off 0 bases at V and 5 bases at J, with 29 bases between the two ends. CDR1 and CDR2 (germline): MRHNA, SNTAGT. CDR3 sequence (DNA): TGTGCCAGCAGTGACTCTCTGGTTGGTTGCCTTCCGCCCCAGCGGGATCAGCCCCAGCATTTT. Translated, it gives CASSDSLVGCLPPQRDQPQHF.

The chain recombines TRBV5-5 with TRBJ2-7; 11 bases are a match to TRBD1. Per germline, CDR1 SGHKS and CDR2 YYEKEE (reference sequence). The CDR3 sequence is 15 residues long. The trim removed 4 bases at V and 1 base at J, leaving 4 bases unmatched. The CDR3 DNA sequence: TGTGCCAGCAGCGGGGGGACAGGGGGTTCCTACGAGCAGTACTTC. Residues: CASSGGTGGSYEQYF.

This clone was observed a single time. The gene calls are TRBV10-3 and TRBJ2-5; 10 bases are a match to TRBD2. The CDR3 is 17 residues long. V was clipped by 0 bases and J by 4 bases; unmatched bases: 8. Per the germline V gene, CDR1 is ENHRY and CDR2 is SYGVKD. CDR3 amino acids: CAISESERGGSGETQYF. CDR3 sequence (DNA): TGTGCCATCAGTGAGTCGGAGCGGGGGGGCTCTGGAGAGACCCAGTACTTC.

This clone was observed a single time. V usage is TRBV5-1 and J usage is TRBJ2-5; 13 nucleotides match TRBD2. Germline lookup yields CDR1 SGHRS and CDR2 YFSETQ. Trimming cost V 0 bases and J 3 bases; bases outside gene matches: 2. This CDR3 is built from 16 residues. The CDR3 nucleotides are TGCGCCAGCAGCTTGGGACTAGCGGGGGGAGAAGAGACCCAGTACTTC. It codes for CASSLGLAGGEETQYF.

This clone showed up just once. J is TRBJ1-1 and V is TRBV19; D might be TRBD1 (5 bases). Per the germline V gene, CDR1 is LNHDA and CDR2 is SQIVND (reference sequence). V dropped 0 bases and J dropped 9 bases, with 17 bases sitting between them. The CDR3 is made up of 15 amino acids. CDR3 in amino acids: CASSIDRRGGSKAFF. CDR3 bases: TGTGCCAGTAGTATAGATCGAAGGGGTGGGTCGAAAGCTTTCTTT.

This sequence joins TRBV18 and TRBJ1-1; D not certain. Trimming removed 3 bases at V and 3 bases at J, with 14 bases between. CDR1 is KGHSH and CDR2 is LQKENI in the germline V gene. There are 15 residues in the CDR3. The chain's CDR3 is CASSPSNSGYTEAFF. DNA of the CDR3: TGTGCCAGCTCACCTTCAAATTCAGGATACACTGAAGCTTTCTTT.

In this sample, this clone turned up once. This chain joins TRBV24-1 and TRBJ2-7; 11 nucleotides line up with TRBD1. This CDR3 is 12 amino acids long. V lost 10 bases to trimming and J lost 4 bases; unmatched junction nucleotides: 2. The germline gives CDR1 KGHDR, CDR2 SFDVKD. CDR3 loop: CATGQGVYEQYF. The CDR3 DNA follows: TGTGCCACGGGACAGGGGGTATACGAGCAGTACTTC.

The chain is built from TRBV25-1 and TRBJ2-1, with 14 bases fitting TRBD2. CDR1 is MGHDK and CDR2 is SYGVNS in the germline V gene. This CDR3 is 14 amino acids long. Trimming cost V 1 base and J 11 bases; bases outside gene matches: 1. CDR3 sequence reads: CASSEWTSGGQQFF. The CDR3 coding sequence is TGTGCCAGCAGTGAATGGACTAGCGGGGGGCAGCAGTTCTTC. The full variable domain, in which reference TRBV25-1 and TRBJ2-1 provide the parts outside the CDR3, is EADIYQTPRYLVIGTGKKITLECSQTMGHDKMYWYQQDPGMELHLIHYSYGVNSTEKGDLSSESTVSRIRTEHFPLTLESARPSHTSQYLCASSEWTSGGQQFFGPGTRLTVL.

Here the CDR3 reads CASSQGGQGFDEQYF. CDR3 in DNA: TGTGCCAGCAGCCAAGGGGGACAGGGTTTCGACGAGCAGTACTTC. The V gene is TRBV3-1 (or the pseudogene TRBV3-2), the J gene TRBJ2-7; 9 bases align to TRBD1. V was pared by 1 base and J by 5 bases, with 6 bases of the junction left unmatched. This CDR3 has 15 residues. Germline V gene lookup returns CDR1 LGHDT and CDR2 YNNKEL (reference sequence).